Sequencing of this TCR beta chain was carried out in a study of cytomegalovirus exposure and HLA in healthy donors. Findings of the study overall: Later analysis reportedly placed an Asian-associated ancestry cluster below the approximately 680-donor mean in N-insertions.

The PCR used 60 Vbeta and 13 Jbeta primers. The assay was immunoSEQ multiplex PCR, and TCRdb's table has in-frame clones only and misses some. The listing contains around 70,000 clones. In regard to this clone: Its antigen is not identified.

The sequenced sample was PBMCs. The receptor was derived from a boy between 10 and 17 years old in good health and CMV-seronegative.

This CDR3 is CASSQRTQSNQPQHF. The DNA for the CDR3 is TGTGCCAGCAGCCAACGTACACAGTCAAATCAGCCCCAGCATTTT. This chain joins TRBV4-2 and TRBJ1-5, with no clear D. Germline loops: CDR1 LGHNA, CDR2 YNFKEQ. Trimming took 2 bases from V and 4 from J, leaving 12 bases between them. The CDR3 has 15 amino acids.